Given below is one TCR beta chain in context. Its antigen is as yet unknown. The sample comes from a study of T cell responses to AZD1222 COVID-19 vaccine. This CDR3 has 13 amino acids. Germline CDR1 and CDR2: SNHLY and FYNNEI. V shed 8 bases, J shed 3 bases, and the junction held 6 bases outside the gene matches. The table came from immunoSEQ multiplex PCR; TCRdb's copy has only in-frame clones and leaves some out. The sample lists around 140,000 clones, approximately 94% seen once, with about 9.1% in the top ten. Broader study findings: Females made up more of the donors, who were largely white British, and clonal diversity may have come out too low. Spike regions recognized by vaccine-associated CD4 TCRs spanned the protein, led by 160-218 and 743-854. Increased Spike-specific TCR breadth and depth were observed after two AZD1222 doses. There were repertoire samples only from the period after the peak T cell response.

The J gene is TRBJ1-1, the V gene TRBV2, with 7 bases that match TRBD1. The TCR was taken from an adult in good health. The sample was peripheral blood, taken on day 0 of AZD1222 vaccination. The CDR3 DNA reads TGTGCCAGCCGACAGGGCCCCCACACTGAAGCTTTCTTT. Amino acid sequence: CASRQGPHTEAFF.